In this sample, the clone carrying this T cell receptor (beta chain) turned up a few times. In germline, CDR1 is SGHNT, CDR2 YYREEE (reference sequence). The CDR3 runs to 14 residues. V was pared by 5 bases and J by 4 bases, with 5 bases of the junction left unmatched. The method was immunoSEQ multiplex PCR; TCRdb's version includes in-frame clones alone and lacks a portion of them. Altogether about 110,000 clones are present, around 80% being singletons, with the ten largest covering 14%. The sample is drawn from a study of blood T cell repertoires in COVID-19. The origin of this receptor is an older woman with acute or convalescent COVID-19. The V call is TRBV5-4, the J call TRBJ2-7; 11 positions agree with TRBD2. Material for sequencing was peripheral blood. DNA for the CDR3: TGTGCCAGCAGACTAGCGGGGGCTCGTTACGAGCAGTACTTC. Protein: CASRLAGARYEQYF.